A single sample gave rise to the 9 T cell receptor beta chains below, sequenced in a study of cytomegalovirus exposure and HLA in healthy donors. With 60 Vbeta and 13 Jbeta primers, the PCR was carried out. Clones were read by immunoSEQ multiplex PCR, and TCRdb kept only the in-frame ones, dropping some. The listing contains about 67,000 clones. Sequenced input: PBMCs. The receptor set was obtained from a woman aged 40 to 50 in good health and CMV-seropositive.

J is TRBJ2-5 and V is TRBV5-1; TRBD1 matches at 7 bases. CDR1 and CDR2 (germline): SGHRS, YFSETQ. J was trimmed by 0 bases and V by 0 bases; bases with no gene match: 2. The CDR3 loop spans 15 amino acids. CDR3 region: CASSLGTGNQETQYF. The CDR3 DNA reads as TGCGCCAGCAGCTTGGGGACAGGCAACCAAGAGACCCAGTACTTC. Full variable domain (missing parts from reference TRBV5-1 and TRBJ2-5): KAGVTQTPRYLIKTRGQQVTLSCSPISGHRSVSWYQQTPGQGLQFLFEYFSETQRNKGNFPGRFSGRQFSNSRSEMNVSTLELGDSALYLCASSLGTGNQETQYFGPGTRLLVL.

The rearrangement joins TRBV9 to TRBJ1-3; TRBD1 might be the D (6 bases). Germline-derived CDR1 and CDR2 are SGDLS and YYNGEE. Deletions cut 5 bases from V and 0 bases from J, with 9 bases between. The length of the CDR3 is 14 residues. CDR3 sequence reads: CASSTGSSGNTIYF. CDR3 in DNA: TGTGCCAGCAGTACAGGGAGCTCTGGAAACACCATATATTTT.

The chain carries TRBV5-8 and TRBJ1-5; no clear D gene. The length of the CDR3 is 13 residues. Trimming removed 1 base from V and 7 bases from J, with 9 bases in between. Germline-derived CDR1 and CDR2 are SGHTS and YDEGEE. The CDR3 loop is CASSLMGRQPQHF. CDR3 DNA: TGTGCCAGCAGCTTGATGGGCCGACAGCCCCAGCATTTT.

The chain employs TRBV27 and TRBJ2-3; weak D call: TRBD2 (5 bases). Germline values: CDR1 MNHEY, CDR2 SMNVEV (reference sequence). The CDR3 covers 14 residues. V was clipped by 3 bases and J by 6 bases, with 13 bases between them. The CDR3 DNA is TGTGCCAGCAGTTTCAACCGGGAATCGGATACGCAGTATTTT. Translated: CASSFNRESDTQYF.

This chain joins TRBV9 and TRBJ2-7; D is possibly TRBD1 or TRBD2 (10 bases each). Germline CDR1 is SGDLS and CDR2 is YYNGEE. The CDR3 extends over 20 amino acids. Trimming took off 3 bases at V and 6 bases at J, with 34 bases between the two ends. The CDR3 coding sequence is TGTGCCAGCAGCGGGGGGACAGGGGATAAAGCGCTAGCGGGAGTGCGCGAGCAGTACTTC. This gives the protein CASSGGTGDKALAGVREQYF.

The chain employs TRBV9 and TRBJ2-7, with 7 bases aligning to TRBD1. The CDR3 is 16 amino acids. Germline CDR1 and CDR2: SGDLS and YYNGEE. Trimming at V came to 0 bases and at J to 2 bases, leaving 8 bases not matched to a gene. CDR3 in DNA: TGTGCCAGCAGCGTAGTGGTGGACAGGACGACCTACGAGCAGTACTTC. Protein product: CASSVVVDRTTYEQYF. Using reference TRBV9 and TRBJ2-7 for the parts outside the CDR3, the full variable domain is DSGVTQTPKHLITATGQRVTLRCSPRSGDLSVYWYQQSLDQGLQFLIQYYNGEERAKGNILERFSAQQFPDLHSELNLSSLELGDSALYFCASSVVVDRTTYEQYFGPGTRLTVT.

The chain is built from TRBV14 and TRBJ1-1; D call uncertain. Germline CDR1 reads SGHDN; CDR2 reads FVKESK. The CDR3 totals 15 residues. V was clipped by 1 base and J by 4 bases, with 13 bases between them. The CDR3 DNA is TGTGCCAGCAGCCAAGTGATCGGGATAGGCACTGAAGCTTTCTTT. Its translation: CASSQVIGIGTEAFF.

This chain connects TRBV19 to TRBJ2-1; 8 bases are shared with TRBD1. This CDR3 contains 15 residues. V dropped 4 bases and J dropped 6; count of bases not matched to a gene: 8. CDR1 is LNHDA and CDR2 is SQIVND in the germline V gene (reference sequence). The DNA for the CDR3 is TGTGCCAGTAGTACTCGGACAGGGTTTGGCAATGAGCAGTTCTTC. It encodes CASSTRTGFGNEQFF. The full variable domain, its missing parts supplied by reference TRBV19 and TRBJ2-1, is DGGITQSPKYLFRKEGQNVTLSCEQNLNHDAMYWYRQDPGQGLRLIYYSQIVNDFQKGDIAEGYSVSREKKESFPLTVTSAQKNPTAFYLCASSTRTGFGNEQFFGPGTRLTVL.

This chain links TRBV6-1 with TRBJ2-1; 9 positions match TRBD2. After removal of 2 bases from V and 6 bases from J, the junction contained 8 bases not matched to a gene. Germline V gene lookup returns CDR1 MNHNS and CDR2 SASEGT. The CDR3 length is 16 residues. CDR3 nucleotides: TGTGCCAGCAGTGAATCGGGTGGCGGGGGGGCCAATGAGCAGTTCTTC. This codes for CASSESGGGGANEQFF.